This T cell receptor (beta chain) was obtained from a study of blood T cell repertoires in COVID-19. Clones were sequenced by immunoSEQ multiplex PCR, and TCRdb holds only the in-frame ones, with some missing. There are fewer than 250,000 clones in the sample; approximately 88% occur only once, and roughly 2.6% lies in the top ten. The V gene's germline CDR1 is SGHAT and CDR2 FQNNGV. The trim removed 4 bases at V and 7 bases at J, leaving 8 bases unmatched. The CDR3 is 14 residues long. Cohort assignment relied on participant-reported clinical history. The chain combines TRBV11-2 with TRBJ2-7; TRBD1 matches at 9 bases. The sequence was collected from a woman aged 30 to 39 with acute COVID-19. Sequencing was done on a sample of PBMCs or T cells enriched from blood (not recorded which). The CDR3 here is CASSSGQGFREQYF. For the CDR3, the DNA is TGTGCCAGCAGCTCAGGACAGGGGTTTCGGGAGCAGTACTTC.